This entry concerns a single TCR beta chain. The target of this receptor is not known. The input lacks base qualities; no much larger clone sits a single base away. The data originate from a study of CD4 T cell repertoires in COVID-19 (dated by TCRdb to the early 2020s). Concerning the study at large: To analyze cross-reactivity, CFSE-low cells were expanded with IL-2 for under 13 days and then labeled again and restimulated with spike proteins from other coronaviruses. In a few recovered individuals, the researchers analyzed the TCR Vbeta repertoire of SARS-CoV-2-reactive T cells at the subset level. In COVID-19-recovered individuals, the study described naturally processed CD4+ T cell responses to SARS-CoV-2 spike and nucleoprotein and used TCR Vbeta sequencing to evaluate clonal composition. The paper's findings and limits, for the study overall: Several of the most expanded SARS-CoV-2-reactive clonotypes were found to be shared between two or all three memory subsets, suggesting intraclonal diversification. Between 7 and 25% of SARS-CoV-2 clonotypes were also found in SARS-CoV and/or HKU1 spike-stimulated secondary cultures, consistent with cross-reactivity.

The library was made by the immunoSEQ multiplex PCR assay. The authors' analysis ran thus. Repertoire overlap between subsets was quantified using the Chao-Jaccard similarity index and counts of shared clonotypes. The source is immuneACCESS, and TCRdb retained only in-frame sequences with V and J called. Part of the clones is not carried over; for the studies checked, unresolved V genes explain less than half of this, and the remainder is unexplained. V and J calls plus clone size are reproduced from that table; the DNA served to infer D and trimming. In this sample the table shows tens of thousands of clones, around 86% of which occur a single time. 0.58% of the sample belongs to the ten largest clones. Uncultured memory T cell samples were sequenced directly after ex vivo isolation. CD4+ total memory, central memory, effector memory and circulating T follicular helper cells were isolated from peripheral blood mononuclear cells.

The germline V gene (reference sequence) sets CDR1 to LNHDA and CDR2 to SQIVND. The CDR3 holds 12 amino acids from the cysteine to the phenylalanine. Here the CDR3 DNA is all that survives: 36 bases in frame from base 1. The junction carries 11 bases between V and J, which are trimmed by 5 bases and 10 bases respectively. In this chain, TRBV19 is recombined with TRBJ1-4; the best D guess is TRBD1, with 6 bases matching. This receptor was taken from a human donor who had COVID-19. Here the sequenced sample was central memory CD4+ T cells from blood, taken before the COVID-19 pandemic. Taken with the paper, the label for cell subset or site translates to: CD4+ T central memory cells. The CDR3 amino acid sequence is: CASSPDRSKLFF. The bases are TGTGCCAGTAGTCCCGACAGGTCAAAACTGTTTTTT.